The T cell receptor beta chain under discussion was sequenced for a study of cytomegalovirus exposure and HLA in healthy donors. Study-level results: A later analysis linked a missense variant in DCLRE1C to the trimming of TCR beta V and J genes. Reports credit the classifier with highly specific, highly sensitive diagnosis of cytomegalovirus status. The study found most TCR sequences rare, yet found some public TCRs in many donors. The study dropped some indistinguishable V segments, TRBV6-2 and TRBV6-3 among them.

Germline-derived CDR1 and CDR2 are SGHNT and YYREEE (reference sequence). V dropped 0 bases and J dropped 9; count of bases not matched to a gene: 8. This CDR3 region has 15 residues. PCR was performed using 60 Vbeta and 13 Jbeta primers. Method: immunoSEQ multiplex PCR; TCRdb's copy keeps in-frame clones and lacks some. The sample consists of about 160,000 clones, around 74% of them appearing once. To note about this clone: Antigen: not known.

Sequenced sample: PBMCs. The receptor was derived from a female donor in good health and CMV-seronegative. The chain has TRBV5-4 and TRBJ2-1, with 8 bases lining up with TRBD2. CDR3 loop: CASSLAAGLGTEQFF. The CDR3 nucleotides read TGTGCCAGCAGCTTGGCCGCGGGACTAGGCACTGAGCAGTTCTTC.